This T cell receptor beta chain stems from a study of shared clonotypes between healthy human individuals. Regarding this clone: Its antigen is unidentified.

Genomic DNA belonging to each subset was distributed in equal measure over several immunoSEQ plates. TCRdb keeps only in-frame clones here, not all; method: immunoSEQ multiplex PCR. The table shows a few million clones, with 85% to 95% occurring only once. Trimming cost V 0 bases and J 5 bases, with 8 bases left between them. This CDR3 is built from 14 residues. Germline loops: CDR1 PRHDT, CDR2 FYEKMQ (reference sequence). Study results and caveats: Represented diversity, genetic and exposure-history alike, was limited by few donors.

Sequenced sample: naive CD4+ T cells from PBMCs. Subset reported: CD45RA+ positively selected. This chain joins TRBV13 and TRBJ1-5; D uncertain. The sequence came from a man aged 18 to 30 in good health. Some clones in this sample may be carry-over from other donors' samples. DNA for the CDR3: TGTGCCAGCAGCTTAGGTAGGCGAGATCAGCCCCAGCATTTT. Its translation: CASSLGRRDQPQHF.